The 24 T cell receptor beta chains reported below all come from one sample, sequenced in a study of T cell responses to AZD1222 COVID-19 vaccine. Method: immunoSEQ multiplex PCR; TCRdb's copy keeps in-frame clones and lacks some. Here the sample spans approximately 120,000 clones, less than 90% being singletons. The sequences come from peripheral blood, collected on day 0 of AZD1222 vaccination. These receptor sequences come from an adult in good health.

CDR3 region: CASSTRDRGLTNEKLFF. CDR3 DNA: TGTGCCAGCAGCACCCGGGACAGGGGGCTTACTAATGAAAAACTGTTTTTT. The gene calls are TRBV11-2 and TRBJ1-4; 12 nucleotides line up with TRBD1. The CDR3 has 17 residues. Germline V gives CDR1 SGHAT, CDR2 FQNNGV. The ends lost 5 bases at V and 2 bases at J; junction bases unmatched: 6.

The chain links TRBV10-3 to TRBJ1-1; 9 nucleotides align to TRBD1. Germline assignment: CDR1 ENHRY and CDR2 SYGVKD. This CDR3 contains 15 residues. After removal of 6 bases from V and 2 bases from J, the junction contained 7 bases not matched to a gene. This CDR3 is CAIRGRDRENTEAFF. DNA for the CDR3: TGTGCCATCAGGGGCCGGGACAGGGAAAACACTGAAGCTTTCTTT.

V and J are TRBV9 and TRBJ1-4; possible D gene TRBD1, 6 bases. The CDR3 is made up of 14 amino acids. V shed 0 bases and J shed 8 bases, with 11 bases lying between them. Germline CDR1 is SGDLS and CDR2 is YYNGEE. This CDR3 is CASSVGGAREKLFF. In DNA form, the CDR3 reads TGTGCCAGCAGCGTAGGGGGGGCGCGAGAAAAACTGTTTTTT.

CDR3 protein: CASGLDSPRDTQYF. The CDR3 DNA follows: TGTGCTAGTGGTTTGGACTCCCCCCGGGATACGCAGTATTTT. The V call is TRBV12-5, the J call TRBJ2-3; D is undetermined. The CDR3 covers 14 residues. CDR1 and CDR2 from the germline V gene are LGHNT and FRNRAP. Trimming cost V 1 base and J 6 bases, with 11 bases left between them. The full variable domain, in which reference TRBV12-5 and TRBJ2-3 provide the parts outside the CDR3, is DARVTQTPRHKVTEMGQEVTMRCQPILGHNTVFWYRQTMMQGLELLAYFRNRAPLDDSGMPKDRFSAEMPDATLATLKIQPSEPRDSAVYFCASGLDSPRDTQYFGPGTRLTVL.

This clone appeared a single time. V and J are TRBV4-3 and TRBJ1-1, with D uncertain. The germline V and J ends were trimmed by 0 bases and 1 base, with 18 bases remaining between them. Germline CDR1 reads LGHNA; CDR2 reads YSLEER. This CDR3 has 18 amino acids. In DNA, the CDR3 is TGCGCCAGCAGCCAAGATAAAATTTGGGCTGCTCCGAACACTGAAGCTTTCTTT. This sequence encodes CASSQDKIWAAPNTEAFF.

The rearrangement uses TRBV6-6 and TRBJ1-2; maybe TRBD1 (6 bases). The germline gives CDR1 MNHNY, CDR2 SVGAGI (reference sequence). Trimming shortened V by 5 bases and J by 2 bases, and 9 bases separated the two germline ends. This CDR3 is built from 13 residues. CDR3 nucleotides: TGTGCCAGCAGTGAGGACAGCAACTATGGCTACACCTTC. Translating it yields CASSEDSNYGYTF.

J is TRBJ2-1 and V is TRBV9; 9 nucleotides line up with TRBD2. Trimming at V came to 0 bases and at J to 6 bases, leaving 4 bases not matched to a gene. Germline V CDR1 and CDR2: SGDLS, YYNGEE. The length of the CDR3 is 15 residues. The DNA of the CDR3 is TGTGCCAGCAGCGTAGCGTCTAGCGGGATCAATGAGCAGTTCTTC. Amino acid sequence: CASSVASSGINEQFF.

CDR3: CASRHRTGASGYTF. CDR3 sequence (DNA): TGTGCCAGCAGACACCGGACAGGGGCGAGTGGCTACACCTTC. This chain joins TRBV27 and TRBJ1-2; 9 bases match TRBD1. Trimming took 6 bases from V and 7 from J; bases not matched to a gene: 9. Germline values: CDR1 MNHEY, CDR2 SMNVEV (reference sequence). CDR3 length: 14 amino acids.

The chain links TRBV5-1 to TRBJ1-2; D call uncertain. Germline CDR1 SGHRS, CDR2 YFSETQ. The CDR3 consists of 13 residues. V was clipped by 9 bases and J by 1 base, with 13 bases between them. The CDR3 is CATRVDRNYGYTF. The CDR3 coding sequence is TGCGCCACCCGGGTCGACCGTAACTATGGCTACACCTTC.

The chain uses TRBV24-1 and TRBJ2-1; 11 bases map to TRBD1. Per germline, CDR1 KGHDR and CDR2 SFDVKD. Trimming at V came to 5 bases and at J to 7 bases, leaving 3 bases not matched to a gene. The CDR3 is 14 residues long. The CDR3 DNA sequence: TGTGCCACCAGTGTAGGGACAGGGGGAAATGAGCAGTTCTTC. It codes for CATSVGTGGNEQFF.

The chain links TRBV9 to TRBJ1-1; D is undetermined. Germline lookup yields CDR1 SGDLS and CDR2 YYNGEE. The CDR3 is made up of 15 amino acids. Trimming took off 2 bases at V and 3 bases at J, with 14 bases between the two ends. CDR3 loop: CASSVAPNGYTEAFF. The CDR3 coding sequence is TGTGCCAGCAGCGTGGCCCCGAATGGATACACTGAAGCTTTCTTT.

This clone was counted once. In nucleotides, the CDR3 is TGTGCCAGCAGCTTAGACGGGGGGAACACCATATATTTT. Translated, it gives CASSLDGGNTIYF. The V gene is TRBV7-9, the J gene TRBJ1-3, with D perhaps TRBD1 (5 bases). The germline gives CDR1 SEHNR, CDR2 FQNEAQ (reference sequence). The V end lost 1 base, the J end lost 7 bases, and 8 bases lay between the germline ends. The CDR3 is 13 amino acids.

The chain links TRBV6-4 to TRBJ2-1, with 10 bases lining up with TRBD2. This CDR3 spans 15 amino acids. V gave up 6 bases and J gave up 7 bases; unmatched junction bases: 9. Germline CDR1 is MRHNA and CDR2 is SNTAGT. CDR3 sequence: CASRPQAGGGNEQFF. The CDR3 bases are TGTGCCAGCAGGCCCCAAGCGGGGGGGGGAAATGAGCAGTTCTTC.

The V call is TRBV12-3 or TRBV12-4, the J call TRBJ1-2, with D hard to call. Trimming cost V 3 bases and J 8 bases, with 10 bases left between them. CDR3 length equals 12 residues. This CDR3 reads CASSFWQRGYTF. The CDR3 nucleotides are TGTGCCAGCAGTTTTTGGCAACGAGGCTACACCTTC.

The chain carries TRBV7-9 and TRBJ1-4; D is undetermined. V lost 5 bases and J 8 bases, leaving 15 bases between the germline ends. The germline gives CDR1 SEHNR, CDR2 FQNEAQ (reference sequence). The CDR3 sequence is 14 residues long. The CDR3 spells CASSPDGRQEKLFF. The CDR3 region has the DNA TGTGCCAGCAGCCCAGACGGCAGGCAAGAAAAACTGTTTTTT. Full variable domain (missing parts from reference TRBV7-9 and TRBJ1-4): DTGVSQNPRHKITKRGQNVTFRCDPISEHNRLYWYRQTLGQGPEFLTYFQNEAQLEKSRLLSDRFSAERPKGSFSTLEIQRTEQGDSAMYLCASSPDGRQEKLFFGSGTQLSVL.

V usage is TRBV7-9 and J usage is TRBJ1-2, with D unclear. Trimming cost V 5 bases and J 3 bases, with 10 bases left between them. Germline V CDR1 and CDR2: SEHNR, FQNEAQ (reference sequence). This CDR3 has 13 residues. DNA for the CDR3: TGTGCCAGCAGCCTAAGCGGGTACTATGGCTACACCTTC. Translating it yields CASSLSGYYGYTF.

This chain uses TRBV28 with TRBJ2-7; possibly TRBD2 for D (5 bases). V lost 6 bases and J 3 bases, leaving 21 bases between the germline ends. Germline assignment: CDR1 MDHEN and CDR2 SYDVKM. The CDR3 is 16 residues long. The CDR3 DNA sequence: TGTGCCAGCAGCCCCATCGGGGATAGTAAGGGCTACGAGCAGTACTTC. This encodes CASSPIGDSKGYEQYF.

The chain is built from TRBV3-1 (or the pseudogene TRBV3-2) and TRBJ2-7; D uncertain. The CDR3 has 15 residues. The V gene lost 3 bases and the J gene lost 0 bases, with 12 bases spanning the gap. The germline V gene has CDR1 LGHDT and CDR2 YNNKEL (reference sequence). Written as DNA, the CDR3 is TGTGCCAGCAGCCAGTCGCAGGTTCTCTCCTACGAGCAGTACTTC. It specifies CASSQSQVLSYEQYF.

The chain couples TRBV19 to TRBJ1-1; D possibly corresponds to TRBD1 (5 bases). The V and J ends lost 9 bases and 6 bases respectively, with 17 bases between them. This CDR3 has 13 amino acids. Germline V gene sequence: CDR1 LNHDA, CDR2 SQIVND (reference sequence). The CDR3 loop reads CASTRAGYSEAFF. In nucleotides, the CDR3 is TGTGCCAGCACCCGAGCAGGGTATTCTGAAGCTTTCTTT.

For the CDR3, the DNA is TGTGCCAGCAGCTCCGGGGCTCGAGCCGTGGGCACCATATATTTT. Protein: CASSSGARAVGTIYF. V and J are TRBV7-8 and TRBJ1-3, with D perhaps matching TRBD1 (5 bases). Germline V CDR1 and CDR2: SGHVS, FQNEAQ. Trimming cost V 4 bases and J 9 bases, with 19 bases left between them. CDR3 size: 15 residues.

The V gene is TRBV15, the J gene TRBJ1-5, with D possibly TRBD1 on 6 matching bases. The V gene's germline CDR1 is LNHNV and CDR2 YYDKDF (reference sequence). V dropped 1 base and J dropped 6 bases, with 10 bases sitting between them. This CDR3 contains 14 residues. The CDR3 reads CATSRVQGSQPQHF. As DNA, the CDR3 is TGTGCCACCAGCAGAGTTCAGGGGAGTCAGCCCCAGCATTTT.

This chain joins TRBV19 and TRBJ2-1; 9 nucleotides line up with TRBD1. Per the germline V gene, CDR1 is LNHDA and CDR2 is SQIVND (reference sequence). The CDR3 has 15 residues. Germline trimming cut 5 bases from V and 5 bases from J; bases unmatched to any gene: 7. In DNA, the CDR3 is TGTGCCAGTAGTGCCCGGACAGGGGTGGACAATGAGCAGTTCTTC. This sequence encodes CASSARTGVDNEQFF.

V gene TRBV3-1 (or the pseudogene TRBV3-2) combines with J gene TRBJ1-2; D gene ambiguous. The CDR3 is 15 residues long. Deletions cut 0 bases from V and 3 bases from J, with 11 bases between. CDR1 and CDR2 (germline): LGHDT, YNNKEL (reference sequence). DNA of the CDR3: TGTGCCAGCAGCCAAGATGCAGGAGCTTACTATGGCTACACCTTC. Amino acids: CASSQDAGAYYGYTF.

This clone was picked up one time. The CDR3 DNA reads TGTGCCAGCAGTTACTCCTGGCGGCAGGTACCCTACGAGCAGTACTTC. Translating gives CASSYSWRQVPYEQYF. The V and J genes are TRBV6-5 and TRBJ2-7; D unresolved. CDR3 length equals 16 residues. Germline V CDR1 and CDR2: MNHEY, SVGAGI. V was pared by 0 bases and J by 2 bases, with 14 bases between.